Presented here are 4 T cell receptor beta chains from one specimen sequenced in a study of molecular identifiers for immune sequencing clone quantification. TCRdb processed the PCR reads anew with MiXCR; each CDR3 protein has one entry. The sample lists fewer than 350,000 distinct CDR3 sequences; roughly a quarter were seen once. The sequenced sample was naive CD8+ T cells from blood, with Jurkat cell RNA spiked in. The subset: FACS-sorted CD8+CD4-CCR7+CD45RA+ naive T cells. These receptors were taken from a human donor in good health. Some libraries in this study had Jurkat cell RNA spiked in.

A remark on this clonotype: A much more abundant neighbour one base away suggests this may be a read error. V is TRBV7-9 and J is TRBJ1-5, with D unresolved. Germline CDR1 and CDR2: SEHNR and FQNEAQ (reference sequence). This CDR3 is 14 amino acids long. CDR3 residues: CARSLRFDNQPQHF. The CDR3 nucleotides read TGTGCCCGCAGCCTCCGTTTTGACAATCAGCCCCAGCATTTT.

The rearrangement links TRBV27 to TRBJ2-2, with 10 bases fitting TRBD1. The CDR3 sequence is 15 residues long. The germline V gene encodes CDR1 MNHEY and CDR2 SMNVEV (reference sequence). V lost 6 bases and J lost 6; bases outside the gene matches: 7. CDR3 coding DNA: TGTGCCAGCAGATCGACCGGGACAGGGGCCGGGGAGCTGTTTTTT. It encodes CASRSTGTGAGELFF.

This chain joins TRBV7-6 and TRBJ2-3, with TRBD2 matching 9 bases. V dropped 1 base and J dropped 1; count of bases not matched to a gene: 9. This CDR3 contains 18 residues. Germline loops: CDR1 SGHVS, CDR2 FNYEAQ. The CDR3 nucleotides read TGTGCCAGCAGCTTAGTCTTAGCGGGGGCCTCAGGCACAGATACGCAGTATTTT. Amino acids: CASSLVLAGASGTDTQYF.

This clonotype was detected many times. The rearrangement joins TRBV7-2 to TRBJ2-7; D is perhaps TRBD2 (6 bases). CDR3 length: 15 amino acids. Germline loops: CDR1 SGHTA, CDR2 FQGNSA. V was clipped by 2 bases and J by 7 bases, with 18 bases between them. The CDR3 DNA reads as TGTGCCAGCAGCTTAACTAGCACAGCTTTGAGGGAGCAGTACTTC. Its protein product is CASSLTSTALREQYF. The variable domain in full, completed from reference TRBV7-2 and TRBJ2-7, reads GAGVSQSPSNKVTEKGKDVELRCDPISGHTALYWYRQSLGQGLEFLIYFQGNSAPDKSGLPSDRFSAERTGGSVSTLTIQRTQQEDSAVYLCASSLTSTALREQYFGPGTRLTVT.